The clone carrying this T cell receptor beta chain is classed as medium-sized (0.01 to 0.1%) by frequency. Its target is not known. This entry is derived from a study of CXCR3-negative and CXCR3-positive naive CD8 T cells. TRB cDNA libraries were made by UMI-labeled 5' RACE. TCRdb re-called the 5' RACE reads; one entry per CDR3 protein, DNA not given. The sample spans 5,000 to 6,500 distinct CDR3 sequences; the ten largest clones claim 1.7%. Sorting yielded triplicates of fewer than 350,000 cells for each CD8+ T cell subset. The CDR3 has 15 residues. Germline V gene lookup returns CDR1 LGHNA and CDR2 YSLEER. Study findings and constraints: Similar TRBV-TRBJ usage characterized naive CXCR3-negative and CXCR3-positive cells; memory cells differed. Naive subsets did not differ in surface CD5, and TRB CDR3 properties served to infer TCR strength.

The sample was naive CXCR3- CD8+ T cells from blood. The sample's subset: CD45RO-CCR7+CD27+CD95- naive CD8+ T cells lacking CXCR3 (TNR3-). The TCR sequence derives from a human donor in good health. Some clones in this sample may be carry-over from other donors' samples. V and J are TRBV4-3 and TRBJ2-7. CDR3 loop: CASSQYSHEPYEQYF.